Listed below are T cell receptor beta chains from one sample, sequenced in a study of shared clonotypes between healthy human individuals. Profiled with immunoSEQ multiplex PCR; TCRdb holds only in-frame clones, not every one. The data show roughly 1 million clones, with 70% to 80% seen just once and approximately 0.5% held by the top ten. Input material: memory CD4+ T cells from PBMCs. Receptor source: a man younger than 30 in good health. Some clones in this sample may be carry-over from other donors' samples. CDR3s include the opening cysteine and the closing phenylalanine or tryptophan.

j_call	v_call	cdr3_aa
TRBJ1-2	TRBV7-2	CASSRDRGLRDYGYTF
TRBJ2-2	TRBV5-1	CASSPPGGPGELFF
TRBJ1-4	TRBV25-1	CASSGDNEKLFF
TRBJ2-3	TRBV5-4	CASSLGGFVTDTQYF
TRBJ2-3	TRBV11-3	CASSLAPATDTQYF
TRBJ2-1	TRBV5-6	CASSLLGTSVYNEQFF
TRBJ2-7	TRBV18	CASSRRDASSYEQYF
TRBJ2-2	TRBV28	CASTGQRNTGELFF
TRBJ2-1	TRBV6-5	CASSKGTGGRNEQFF
TRBJ2-3	TRBV28	CASSLYVGTLTDTQYF
TRBJ1-1	TRBV7-3	CASSLRPDLGSTEAFF
TRBJ2-1	TRBV4-2	CASSRGGSGSDEQFF
TRBJ1-2	TRBV19	CASSSASPLHGYTF
TRBJ2-7	TRBV30	CAWTKYRLDEQYF
TRBJ2-1	TRBV7-2	CASSLTSGTYNEQFF